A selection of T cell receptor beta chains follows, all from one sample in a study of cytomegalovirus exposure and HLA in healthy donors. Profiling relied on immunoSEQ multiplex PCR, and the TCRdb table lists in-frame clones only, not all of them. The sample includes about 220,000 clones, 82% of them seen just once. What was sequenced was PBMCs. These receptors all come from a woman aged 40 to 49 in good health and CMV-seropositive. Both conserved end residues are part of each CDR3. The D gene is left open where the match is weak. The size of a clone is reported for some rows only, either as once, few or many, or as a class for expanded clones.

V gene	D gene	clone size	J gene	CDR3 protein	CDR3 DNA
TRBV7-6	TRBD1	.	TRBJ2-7	CASSLGGTGGTYEQYF	TGTGCCAGCAGCTTAGGGGGGACAGGGGGCACCTACGAGCAGTACTTC
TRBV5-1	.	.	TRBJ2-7	CASSSDRPSGEQYF	TGCGCCAGCAGCTCCGACAGGCCTTCGGGGGAGCAGTACTTC
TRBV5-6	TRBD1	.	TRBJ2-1	CASSLAGGQGGDNEQFF	TGTGCCAGCAGCTTGGCCGGAGGACAGGGTGGGGACAATGAGCAGTTCTTC
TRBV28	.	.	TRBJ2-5	CASSSRGQETQYF	TGTGCCAGCAGTTCCCGGGGCCAAGAGACCCAGTACTTC
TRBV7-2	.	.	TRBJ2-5	CASSPFRGGETQYF	TGTGCCAGCAGCCCCTTCAGGGGCGGGGAGACCCAGTACTTC
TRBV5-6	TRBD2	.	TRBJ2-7	CASSKLAGHYEQYF	TGTGCCAGCAGCAAACTAGCGGGGCACTACGAGCAGTACTTC
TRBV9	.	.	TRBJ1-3	CASSVATGNFGNTIYF	TGTGCCAGCAGCGTAGCTACAGGGAATTTTGGAAACACCATATATTTT
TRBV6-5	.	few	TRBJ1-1	CASSPTTRAEAFF	TGTGCCAGCAGTCCCACGACCCGGGCTGAAGCTTTCTTT
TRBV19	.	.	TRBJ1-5	CASSNLKGGADQPQHF	TGTGCCAGTAGTAACCTAAAGGGGGGGGCGGATCAGCCCCAGCATTTT
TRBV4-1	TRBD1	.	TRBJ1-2	CASSQQGGGYTF	TGCGCCAGCAGCCAACAGGGGGGCGGCTACACCTTC
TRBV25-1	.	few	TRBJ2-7	CASSEGRGGSLYEQYF	TGTGCCAGCAGTGAGGGTAGGGGTGGGTCTCTCTACGAGCAGTACTTC
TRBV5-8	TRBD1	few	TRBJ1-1	CASSQGATEAFF	TGTGCCAGCAGCCAGGGGGCCACTGAAGCTTTCTTT
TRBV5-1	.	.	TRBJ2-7	CASSLDGTLAYEQYF	TGCGCCAGCAGCTTGGATGGGACATTAGCCTACGAGCAGTACTTC
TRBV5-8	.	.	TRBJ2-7	CASSRRGYEQYF	TGTGCCAGCAGCCGTAGGGGGTACGAGCAGTACTTC
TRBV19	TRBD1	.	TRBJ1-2	CASSIPGQGSGGYTF	TGTGCCAGTAGTATTCCGGGACAGGGTTCGGGTGGCTACACCTTC
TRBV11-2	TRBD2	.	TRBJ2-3	CASSLIAGVADTQYF	TGTGCCAGCAGCTTAATAGCGGGAGTGGCAGATACGCAGTATTTT
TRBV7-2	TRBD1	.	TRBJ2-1	CASSLRGQGPGNEQFF	TGTGCCAGCAGCCTAAGGGGACAGGGGCCGGGGAATGAGCAGTTCTTC